This T cell receptor (beta chain) was recovered during a study of CD8+CD57+ T cells in acquired aplastic anemia. By flow cytometry, patients selected for sequencing had shown an expansion of CD8+CD57+ cells. No therapy was given to patients before blood sampling. Remarks on this clonotype: Antigen specificity is unknown.

Study observations and caveats: The study identified roughly 29 CD8+ CDR3 sequences shared by patients and controls.

The template used for profiling TCR beta VDJ and CDR3 was genomic DNA. Using its own MiXCR run on the reads, TCRdb lists one record per CDR3 protein. The data contain some 150,000 distinct CDR3 sequences, around 50% of them singletons. The source is a human donor with aplastic anemia. Specimen: sorted CD4+, CD8+, or CD8+CD57+ T cells (not recorded which) from PBMCs.

The CDR3 spells CASSQGVGYRETQYF. CDR3 DNA sequence: TGCGCCAGCAGCCAAGGGGTGGGTTATCGGGAGACCCAGTACTTC. This rearrangement joins TRBV5-1 to TRBJ2-5, with D possibly being TRBD1 (5 bases). The length of the CDR3 is 15 residues. Germline V CDR1 and CDR2: SGHRS, YFSETQ. Trimming stripped 4 bases from V and 5 bases from J, with 18 bases between.